This T cell receptor (beta chain) was recorded in a study of beta chain features in type 1 diabetes. Study-wide background: About 110,000,000 sorted cells were examined across all samples.

The ends lost 0 bases at V and 7 bases at J; junction bases unmatched: 9. The germline gives CDR1 SGHNT, CDR2 YYREEE (reference sequence). The CDR3 is made up of 15 amino acids. This clone occurred a few times. Antigen specificity is unknown. Reverse transcription of all isolated RNA meant that expressed TCRB transcripts were sequenced. The protocol was immunoSEQ multiplex PCR, while the TCRdb copy is restricted to in-frame clones and leaves out a portion. The top ten clones hold about 0.097% of a sample with 620,000 or so clones, roughly 15% of them seen once. Study findings and constraints: Naive, central memory and Treg TCRB repertoires appeared more alike in patients than in healthy donors.

This sequence joins TRBV5-4 and TRBJ1-2; TRBD1 matches at 7 bases. The sample taken for sequencing was naive CD4+ T cells from blood. The source is a man younger than 30 in good health. The CDR3 is CASSLALGQHFGYTF. DNA for the CDR3: TGTGCCAGCAGCTTGGCCCTGGGACAGCACTTTGGCTACACCTTC.